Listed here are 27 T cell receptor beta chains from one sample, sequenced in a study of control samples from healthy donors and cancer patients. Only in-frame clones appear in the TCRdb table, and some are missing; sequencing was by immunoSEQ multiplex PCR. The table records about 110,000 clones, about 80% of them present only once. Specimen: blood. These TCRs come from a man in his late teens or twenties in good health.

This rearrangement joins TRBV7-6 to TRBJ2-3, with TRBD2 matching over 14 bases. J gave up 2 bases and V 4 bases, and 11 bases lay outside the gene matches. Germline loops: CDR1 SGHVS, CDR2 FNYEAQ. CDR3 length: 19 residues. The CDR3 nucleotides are TGTGCCAGCAGCTGGCCGACACGGACTAGCGGGGGGAACACAGATACGCAGTATTTT. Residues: CASSWPTRTSGGNTDTQYF.

As DNA, the CDR3 is TGTGCCAGCAGCAAACCGGACCGTTCTAGCACAGATACGCAGTATTTT. Translating gives CASSKPDRSSTDTQYF. The chain couples TRBV5-4 to TRBJ2-3, with D unclear. V gave up 4 bases and J gave up 0 bases, with 15 bases separating them. Germline values: CDR1 SGHNT, CDR2 YYREEE (reference sequence). This CDR3 has 16 residues.

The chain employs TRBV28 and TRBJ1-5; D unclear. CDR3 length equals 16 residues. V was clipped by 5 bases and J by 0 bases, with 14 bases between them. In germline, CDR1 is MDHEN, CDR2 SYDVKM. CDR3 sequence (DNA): TGTGCCAGCAGTGTACAGACGGTCTATAGCAATCAGCCCCAGCATTTT. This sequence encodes CASSVQTVYSNQPQHF.

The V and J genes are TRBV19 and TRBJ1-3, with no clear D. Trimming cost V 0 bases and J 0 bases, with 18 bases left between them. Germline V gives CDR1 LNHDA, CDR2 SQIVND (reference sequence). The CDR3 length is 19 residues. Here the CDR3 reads CASSIDPPPRRSSGNTIYF. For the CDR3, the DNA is TGTGCCAGTAGTATAGATCCACCCCCCCGACGAAGCTCTGGAAACACCATATATTTT.

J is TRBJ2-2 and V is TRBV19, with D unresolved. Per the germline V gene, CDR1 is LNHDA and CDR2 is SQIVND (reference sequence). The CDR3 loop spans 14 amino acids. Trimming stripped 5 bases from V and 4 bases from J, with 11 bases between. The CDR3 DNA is TGTGCCAGTAGTCCCCGGGCCATCACCGGGGAGCTGTTTTTT. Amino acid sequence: CASSPRAITGELFF.

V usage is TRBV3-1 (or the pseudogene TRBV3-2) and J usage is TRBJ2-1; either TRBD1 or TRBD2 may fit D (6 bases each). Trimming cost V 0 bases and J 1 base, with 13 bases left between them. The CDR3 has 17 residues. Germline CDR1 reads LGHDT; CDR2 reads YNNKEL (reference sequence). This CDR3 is CASSQDEGGASYNEQFF. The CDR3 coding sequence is TGTGCCAGCAGCCAAGATGAGGGGGGAGCGTCCTACAATGAGCAGTTCTTC.

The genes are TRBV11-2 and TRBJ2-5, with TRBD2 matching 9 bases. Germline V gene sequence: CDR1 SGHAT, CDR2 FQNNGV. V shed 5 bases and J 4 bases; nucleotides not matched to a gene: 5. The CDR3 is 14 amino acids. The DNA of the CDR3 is TGTGCCAGCAGCATAGCGGGGGAGCCAGAGACCCAGTACTTC. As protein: CASSIAGEPETQYF.

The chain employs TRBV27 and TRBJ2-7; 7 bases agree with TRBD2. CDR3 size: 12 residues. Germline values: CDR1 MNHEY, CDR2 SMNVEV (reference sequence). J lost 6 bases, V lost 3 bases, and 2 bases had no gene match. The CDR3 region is CASSLGGSEQYF. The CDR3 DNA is TGTGCCAGCAGTTTGGGCGGGAGCGAGCAGTACTTC.

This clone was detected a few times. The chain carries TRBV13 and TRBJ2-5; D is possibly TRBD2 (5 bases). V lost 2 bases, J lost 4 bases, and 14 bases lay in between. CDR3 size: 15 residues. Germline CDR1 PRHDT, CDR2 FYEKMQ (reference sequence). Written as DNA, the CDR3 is TGTGCCAGCAGCTTATCTCGCTCGGCGGGAGAGACCCAGTACTTC. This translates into CASSLSRSAGETQYF.

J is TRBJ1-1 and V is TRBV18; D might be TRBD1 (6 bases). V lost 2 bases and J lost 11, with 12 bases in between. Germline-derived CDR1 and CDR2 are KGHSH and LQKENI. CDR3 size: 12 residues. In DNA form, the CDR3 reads TGTGCCAGCTCACCAAACAGGGTAGACGCTTTCTTT. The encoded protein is CASSPNRVDAFF.

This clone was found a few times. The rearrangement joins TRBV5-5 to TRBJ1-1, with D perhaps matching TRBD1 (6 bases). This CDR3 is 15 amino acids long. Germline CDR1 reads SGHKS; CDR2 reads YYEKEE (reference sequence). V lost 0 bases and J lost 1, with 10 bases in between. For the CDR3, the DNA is TGTGCCAGCAGCTTGGCCCCAGGGGCGAACACTGAAGCTTTCTTT. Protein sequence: CASSLAPGANTEAFF. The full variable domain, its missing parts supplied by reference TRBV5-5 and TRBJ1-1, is DAGVTQSPTHLIKTRGQQVTLRCSPISGHKSVSWYQQVLGQGPQFIFQYYEKEERGRGNFPDRFSARQFPNYSSELNVNALLLGDSALYLCASSLAPGANTEAFFGQGTRLTVV.

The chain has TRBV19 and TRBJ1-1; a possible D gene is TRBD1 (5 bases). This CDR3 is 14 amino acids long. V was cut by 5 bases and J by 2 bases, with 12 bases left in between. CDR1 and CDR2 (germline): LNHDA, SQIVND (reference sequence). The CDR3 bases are TGTGCCAGTAGTCCGAGCACAGGCAACACTGAAGCTTTCTTT. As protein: CASSPSTGNTEAFF.

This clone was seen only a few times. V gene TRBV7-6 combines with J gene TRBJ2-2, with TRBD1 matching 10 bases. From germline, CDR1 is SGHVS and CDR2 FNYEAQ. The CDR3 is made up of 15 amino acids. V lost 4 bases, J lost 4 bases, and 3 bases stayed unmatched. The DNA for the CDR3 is TGTGCCAGCAGCTCGGGACAGGGGATCACCGGGGAGCTGTTTTTT. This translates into CASSSGQGITGELFF. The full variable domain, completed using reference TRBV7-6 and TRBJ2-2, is GAGVSQSPRYKVTKRGQDVALRCDPISGHVSLYWYRQALGQGPEFLTYFNYEAQQDKSGLPNDRFSAERPEGSISTLTIQRTEQRDSAMYRCASSSGQGITGELFFGEGSRLTVL.

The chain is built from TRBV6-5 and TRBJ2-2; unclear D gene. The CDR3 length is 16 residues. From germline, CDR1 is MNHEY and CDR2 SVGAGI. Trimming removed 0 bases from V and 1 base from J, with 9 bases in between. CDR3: CASSYSVGMNTGELFF. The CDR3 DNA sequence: TGTGCCAGCAGTTACTCTGTGGGGATGAACACCGGGGAGCTGTTTTTT.

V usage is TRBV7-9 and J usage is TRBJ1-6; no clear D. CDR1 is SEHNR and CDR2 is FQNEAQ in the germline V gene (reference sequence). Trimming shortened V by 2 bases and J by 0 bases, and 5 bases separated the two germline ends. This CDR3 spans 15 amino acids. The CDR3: CASSLRSSYNSPLHF. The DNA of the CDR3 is TGTGCCAGCAGCTTAAGGAGCTCCTATAATTCACCCCTCCACTTT.

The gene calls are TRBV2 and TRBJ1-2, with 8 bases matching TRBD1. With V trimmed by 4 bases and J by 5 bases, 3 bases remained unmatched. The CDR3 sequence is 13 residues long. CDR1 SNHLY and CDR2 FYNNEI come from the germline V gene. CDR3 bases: TGTGCCAGCAGTGGACAGGGGAAATATGGCTACACCTTC. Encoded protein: CASSGQGKYGYTF. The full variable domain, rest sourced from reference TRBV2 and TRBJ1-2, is EPEVTQTPSHQVTQMGQEVILRCVPISNHLYFYWYRQILGQKVEFLVSFYNNEISEKSEIFDDQFSVERPDGSNFTLKIRSTKLEDSAMYFCASSGQGKYGYTFGSGTRLTVV.

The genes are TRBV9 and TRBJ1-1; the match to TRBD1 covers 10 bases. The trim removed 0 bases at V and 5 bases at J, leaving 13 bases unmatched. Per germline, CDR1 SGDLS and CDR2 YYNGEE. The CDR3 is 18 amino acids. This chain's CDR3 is CASSVATTGGRGMTEAFF. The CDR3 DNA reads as TGTGCCAGCAGCGTAGCTACGACAGGGGGCAGGGGTATGACTGAAGCTTTCTTT.

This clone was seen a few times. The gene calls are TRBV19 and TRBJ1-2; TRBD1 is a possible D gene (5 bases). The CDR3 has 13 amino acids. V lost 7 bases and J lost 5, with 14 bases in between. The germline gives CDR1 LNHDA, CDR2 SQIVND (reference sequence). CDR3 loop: CASKSRERYGYTF. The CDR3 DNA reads TGTGCCAGTAAGTCCAGGGAACGGTATGGCTACACCTTC.

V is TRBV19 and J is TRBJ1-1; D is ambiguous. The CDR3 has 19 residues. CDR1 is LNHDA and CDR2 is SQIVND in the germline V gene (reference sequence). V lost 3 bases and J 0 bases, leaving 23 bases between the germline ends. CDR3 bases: TGTGCCAGTAGTATCACACTTCGGGCAGGCCCTACCATGAACACTGAAGCTTTCTTT. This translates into CASSITLRAGPTMNTEAFF. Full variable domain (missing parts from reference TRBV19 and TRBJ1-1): DGGITQSPKYLFRKEGQNVTLSCEQNLNHDAMYWYRQDPGQGLRLIYYSQIVNDFQKGDIAEGYSVSREKKESFPLTVTSAQKNPTAFYLCASSITLRAGPTMNTEAFFGQGTRLTVV.

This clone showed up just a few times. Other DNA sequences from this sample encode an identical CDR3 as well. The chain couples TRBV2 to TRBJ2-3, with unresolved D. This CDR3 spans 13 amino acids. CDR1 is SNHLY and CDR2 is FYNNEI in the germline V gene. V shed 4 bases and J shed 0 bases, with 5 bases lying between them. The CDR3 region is CASSGESTDTQYF. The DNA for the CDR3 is TGTGCCAGCAGTGGAGAGAGCACAGATACGCAGTATTTT.

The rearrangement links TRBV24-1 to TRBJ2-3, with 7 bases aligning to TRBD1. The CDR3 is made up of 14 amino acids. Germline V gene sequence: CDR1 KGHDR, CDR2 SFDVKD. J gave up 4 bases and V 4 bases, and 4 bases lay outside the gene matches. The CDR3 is CATSETTGPDTQYF. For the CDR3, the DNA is TGTGCCACCAGTGAGACGACAGGGCCAGATACGCAGTATTTT.

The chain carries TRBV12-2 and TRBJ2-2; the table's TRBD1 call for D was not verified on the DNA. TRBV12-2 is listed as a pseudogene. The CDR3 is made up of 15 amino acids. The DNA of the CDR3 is TGTGCAAGTCGCCCGACCAGACAGACGGCCGGGGAGCTGTTTTTT. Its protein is CASRPTRQTAGELFF.

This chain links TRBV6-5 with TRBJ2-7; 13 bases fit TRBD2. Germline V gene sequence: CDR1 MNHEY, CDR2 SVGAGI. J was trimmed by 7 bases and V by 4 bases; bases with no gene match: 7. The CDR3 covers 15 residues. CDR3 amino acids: CASSSWTSGRGEQYV. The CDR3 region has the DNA TGTGCCAGCAGTTCGTGGACTAGCGGGAGAGGTGAGCAGTACGTC.

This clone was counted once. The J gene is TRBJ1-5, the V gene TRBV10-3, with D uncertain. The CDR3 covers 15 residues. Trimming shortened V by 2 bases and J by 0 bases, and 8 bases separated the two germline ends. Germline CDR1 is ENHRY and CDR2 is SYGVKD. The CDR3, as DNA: TGTGCCATCAGTGAGGACGGTATTAGCAATCAGCCCCAGCATTTT. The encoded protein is CAISEDGISNQPQHF.

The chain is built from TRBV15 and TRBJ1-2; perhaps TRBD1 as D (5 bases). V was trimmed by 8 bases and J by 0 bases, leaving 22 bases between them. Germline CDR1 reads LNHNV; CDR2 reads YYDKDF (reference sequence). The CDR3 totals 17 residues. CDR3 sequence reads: CATGAEGRGRTNYGYTF. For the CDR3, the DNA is TGTGCCACCGGGGCCGAAGGGAGGGGACGGACTAACTATGGCTACACCTTC.

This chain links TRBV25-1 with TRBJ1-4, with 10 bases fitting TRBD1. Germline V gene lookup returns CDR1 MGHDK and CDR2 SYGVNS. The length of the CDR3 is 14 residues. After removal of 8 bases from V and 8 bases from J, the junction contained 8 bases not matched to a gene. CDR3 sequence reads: CASLGQGSTEKLFF. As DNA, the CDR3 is TGTGCCAGCCTGGGACAGGGGAGTACCGAAAAACTGTTTTTT.

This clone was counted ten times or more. The CDR3 coding sequence is TGTGCCAGCAGCTTAGGGGCAGGCCAGAGCTCCTATAATTCACCCCTCCACTTT. It encodes CASSLGAGQSSYNSPLHF. This sequence joins TRBV7-8 and TRBJ1-6; D remains unclear. V was shortened by 1 base and J by 0 bases, with 13 bases between the two germline ends. Looked up from germline, CDR1 is SGHVS and CDR2 is FQNEAQ. This CDR3 spans 18 amino acids.